The next 27 T cell receptor beta chains were all read from a single sample in a study of metastatic and nonmetastatic thyroid tumors. With MiXCR, TCRdb called clones anew from the PCR reads. This sample has roughly 25,000 clones, with roughly a quarter found just once. Thyroid surgery took place with no prior treatment in any patient. Sequencing was performed on blood. These receptors all come from a male donor with papillary thyroid cancer or a benign thyroid nodule (not recorded which). Some clones in this sample may be carry-over from other donors' samples.

As regards this clone: Mismatch with germline at one junction end may stem from a read error. J is TRBJ2-7 and V is TRBV20-1; D uncertain. CDR3 size: 13 residues. Germline V gives CDR1 DFQATT, CDR2 SNEGSKA (reference sequence). The CDR3 sequence: CSATGQVSYDQYF. CDR3 in DNA: TGCAGTGCTACGGGCCAGGTCTCCTACGATCAGTACTTC.

The sample holds many counts of this clone. The gene calls are TRBV6-6 and TRBJ2-3; D remains unclear. Germline V gene sequence: CDR1 MNHNY, CDR2 SVGAGI (reference sequence). This CDR3 spans 15 amino acids. Deletions cut 0 bases from V and 1 base from J, with 8 bases between. CDR3 region: CASSYSVPRTDTQYF. In DNA form, the CDR3 reads TGTGCCAGCAGTTACTCAGTCCCCCGCACAGATACGCAGTATTTT.

In its sample, this clone ranks as medium-sized. The chain recombines TRBV2 with TRBJ2-7; D may be TRBD1 (5 bases). From germline, CDR1 is SNHLY and CDR2 FYNNEI. This CDR3 contains 15 residues. The V and J ends lost 1 base and 4 bases respectively, with 14 bases between them. The CDR3 loop reads CASSEEGFSLYEQYF. In DNA, the CDR3 is TGTGCCAGCAGTGAAGAGGGGTTCTCCCTATACGAGCAGTACTTC.

This clone occurred a few times. The chain joins TRBV12-3 or TRBV12-4 to TRBJ2-7, with D unclear. The germline V and J ends were trimmed by 4 bases and 6 bases, with 13 bases remaining between them. The CDR3 has 13 residues. The CDR3 loop is CASSWGSLVEQYF. CDR3 coding DNA: TGTGCCAGCAGTTGGGGATCCCTCGTCGAGCAGTACTTC.

Regarding this clone: A read error may account for a junction end that differs from germline. The chain recombines TRBV18 with TRBJ2-6; possibly TRBD1 or TRBD2 for D (5 bases each). Germline-derived CDR1 and CDR2 are KGHSH and LQKENI. CDR3 length: 14 residues. The CDR3 protein is CSSAKDSGANVLTF. In nucleotides, the CDR3 is TGTTCCAGCGCCAAGGACTCTGGGGCCAACGTCCTCACTTTC.

V gene TRBV20-1 combines with J gene TRBJ1-2, with 11 bases that match TRBD1. V lost 5 bases to trimming and J lost 8 bases; unmatched junction nucleotides: 4. The CDR3 length is 12 residues. Germline V gene sequence: CDR1 DFQATT, CDR2 SNEGSKA (reference sequence). In DNA, the CDR3 is TGCAGTGCTCGGACAGGGGGCGAGGGCTACACCTTC. Translation gives CSARTGGEGYTF.

This clone was counted many times. V and J are TRBV20-1 and TRBJ2-3, with D maybe TRBD2 (6 bases). This CDR3 has 13 amino acids. Germline assignment: CDR1 DFQATT and CDR2 SNEGSKA (reference sequence). V was clipped by 3 bases and J by 11 bases, with 18 bases between them. The CDR3 DNA sequence: TGCAGTGCTAGGGAGGGCGGGGACCCTCAGCAGTATTTT. Translation: CSAREGGDPQQYF.

This clone has just a few counts. The J gene is TRBJ2-7, the V gene TRBV6-2 or TRBV6-3; 9 bases align to TRBD2. CDR3 length equals 15 residues. Germline loops: CDR1 MNHEY, CDR2 SVGEGT. J was trimmed by 0 bases and V by 6 bases; bases with no gene match: 6. The DNA for the CDR3 is TGTGCCAGCAGACTGACTAGCGGCCCCTCCTACGAGCAGTACTTC. Translated, it gives CASRLTSGPSYEQYF.

This clone is judged medium-sized. The genes are TRBV6-5 and TRBJ2-7; the D gene is possibly TRBD1 (6 bases). The CDR3 has 17 amino acids. The ends were cut back, 2 bases at V and 1 base at J, with 18 bases in the middle. CDR1 and CDR2 from the germline V gene are MNHEY and SVGAGI. CDR3 DNA sequence: TGTGCCAGCAGTTACGGCATACAGGGACGACTTTCCTACGAGCAGTACTTC. Translating gives CASSYGIQGRLSYEQYF.

This clone was seen at least ten times. This CDR3 is also generated by other DNA sequences in the sample. The chain couples TRBV20-1 to TRBJ2-3; 9 nucleotides match TRBD2. This CDR3 is built from 15 residues. Germline V gene data show CDR1 as DFQATT and CDR2 as SNEGSKA (reference sequence). V trimming: 7 bases; J trimming: 6 bases; junction bases outside the gene matches: 14. The CDR3 DNA sequence: TGCAGTGGGATTAGCGGGAGCTCGACAGGGGATACGCAGTATTTT. This codes for CSGISGSSTGDTQYF.

The chain links TRBV5-1 to TRBJ2-7, with 7 bases that match TRBD1. V lost 2 bases and J lost 6; bases outside the gene matches: 8. Germline V gene lookup returns CDR1 SGHRS and CDR2 YFSETQ. The CDR3 extends over 14 amino acids. The CDR3 sequence is CASSFQGVGCEQYF. The DNA for the CDR3 is TGCGCCAGCAGCTTCCAGGGGGTGGGGTGCGAGCAGTACTTC.

The chain couples TRBV4-2 to TRBJ1-1; D may be TRBD1 (5 bases). The CDR3 runs to 15 residues. Per the germline V gene, CDR1 is LGHNA and CDR2 is YNFKEQ. The V end lost 5 bases, the J end lost 1 base, and 14 bases lay between the germline ends. CDR3 amino acids: CASSLTGHPNTEAFF. For the CDR3, the DNA is TGTGCCAGCAGCTTAACCGGACACCCGAACACTGAAGCTTTCTTT.

This clone has just one count. CDR3 coding DNA: TGCGCCAGCAGCCAAGAGGGACAGGGTTATGGCGAGCAGTACTTC. This codes for CASSQEGQGYGEQYF. The chain combines TRBV4-1 with TRBJ2-7; TRBD1 agrees at 9 bases. The germline V gene encodes CDR1 MGHRA and CDR2 YSYEKL. J gave up 6 bases and V 0 bases, and 6 bases lay outside the gene matches. CDR3 length equals 15 residues.

This clone was counted many times. The rearrangement joins TRBV9 to TRBJ2-5; 7 bases agree with TRBD1. The CDR3 sequence is 15 residues long. Germline CDR1 reads SGDLS; CDR2 reads YYNGEE. The junction had 6 bases not matched to a gene; V was cut back by 3 bases and J by 1 base. This chain's CDR3 is CASSARGTAQETQYF. CDR3 nucleotide sequence: TGTGCCAGCAGCGCCCGAGGGACAGCCCAAGAGACCCAGTACTTC.

This clone is labeled medium-sized. This chain uses TRBV28 with TRBJ2-1, with D possibly called TRBD1 or TRBD2 (5 bases each). V lost 3 bases and J lost 7, with 7 bases in between. The CDR3 is 12 amino acids. Germline-derived CDR1 and CDR2 are MDHEN and SYDVKM. The CDR3 sequence: CASSLGENEQFF. The CDR3 nucleotides read TGTGCCAGCAGTTTGGGGGAGAATGAGCAGTTCTTC.

This clone was detected many times. J is TRBJ2-7 and V is TRBV27, with 8 bases lining up with TRBD2. V lost 1 base, J lost 6 bases, and 8 bases stayed unmatched. Per the germline V gene, CDR1 is MNHEY and CDR2 is SMNVEV (reference sequence). The CDR3 runs to 15 residues. The CDR3 DNA is TGTGCCAGCAGTTTATGGTCCAGCGGGAGAGCCGAGCAGTACTTC. Translated, it gives CASSLWSSGRAEQYF.

This clone was found once. This likely comes from a read error, as the CDR3 has no conserved phenylalanine or tryptophan at its end. The chain uses TRBV18 and TRBJ2-1; D is perhaps TRBD1 (6 bases). Germline V gene sequence: CDR1 KGHSH, CDR2 LQKENI. The CDR3 extends over 14 amino acids. This CDR3 is CTSSTYQGSNEQFY. The CDR3 nucleotides are TGTACCAGCTCAACGTATCAGGGGTCCAATGAGCAGTTCTAC.

This clone appeared many times. The rearrangement uses TRBV19 and TRBJ2-5, with 8 positions matching TRBD1. After removal of 5 bases from V and 5 bases from J, the junction contained 10 bases not matched to a gene. The CDR3 has 15 amino acids. Looked up from germline, CDR1 is LNHDA and CDR2 is SQIVND (reference sequence). The CDR3 sequence: CASSLPSGGRETQYF. Written as DNA, the CDR3 is TGTGCCAGTAGTCTCCCCTCAGGGGGCAGGGAGACCCAGTACTTC.

V gene TRBV4-3 combines with J gene TRBJ2-1; 7 nucleotides line up with TRBD1. The junction had 7 bases not matched to a gene; V was cut back by 0 bases and J by 2 bases. CDR1 LGHNA and CDR2 YSLEER come from the germline V gene. CDR3 length: 17 residues. CDR3 protein: CASSQEGVGQAYNEQFF. As DNA, the CDR3 is TGCGCCAGCAGCCAAGAAGGCGTCGGACAGGCCTACAATGAGCAGTTCTTC.

This clone showed up many times. This rearrangement joins TRBV20-1 to TRBJ2-2; possibly TRBD2 for D (7 bases). This CDR3 has 15 amino acids. Germline values: CDR1 DFQATT, CDR2 SNEGSKA (reference sequence). Between the trimmed V and J ends, which lost 3 bases and 6 bases, there was a span of 17 bases. The CDR3, as DNA: TGCAGTGCTAGGAAAAGGGGGGGCTTAGCCGGGGAGCTGTTTTTT. Protein: CSARKRGGLAGELFF.

This clone was seen a single time. This rearrangement joins TRBV7-3 to TRBJ2-2; 11 bases are shared with TRBD2. CDR3 length: 15 amino acids. Germline trimming cut 3 bases from V and 4 bases from J; bases unmatched to any gene: 1. Germline CDR1 and CDR2: SGHTA and FQGTGA. The CDR3 nucleotides are TGTGCCAGCAGCTTGCTAGCGGGAGGCACCGGGGAGCTGTTTTTT. It codes for CASSLLAGGTGELFF. Full variable domain (missing parts from reference TRBV7-3 and TRBJ2-2): GAGVSQTPSNKVTEKGKYVELRCDPISGHTALYWYRQSLGQGPEFLIYFQGTGAADDSGLPNDRFFAVRPEGSVSTLKIQRTERGDSAVYLCASSLLAGGTGELFFGEGSRLTVL.

This clone was found a few times. The V call is TRBV6-6, the J call TRBJ2-7, with D perhaps matching TRBD2 (6 bases). V lost 3 bases to trimming and J lost 2 bases, with 14 bases between them. This CDR3 comprises 15 residues. Germline V lookup: CDR1 MNHNY, CDR2 SVGAGI (reference sequence). CDR3 DNA: TGTGCCAGCAGTTATGGGGGGAATGGAGCCTACGAGCAGTACTTC. Protein sequence: CASSYGGNGAYEQYF.

This clone was detected many times. This chain uses TRBV27 with TRBJ2-5; 9 nucleotides line up with TRBD1. With V trimmed by 6 bases and J by 1 base, 9 bases remained unmatched. CDR3 size: 16 residues. Germline V gene sequence: CDR1 MNHEY, CDR2 SMNVEV (reference sequence). CDR3 bases: TGTGCCAGCAGAGTCACAGGGGGCGCCCGCCAAGAGACCCAGTACTTC. This sequence encodes CASRVTGGARQETQYF.

In this sample, this clone turned up many times. This chain joins TRBV7-9 and TRBJ2-1; 11 bases map to TRBD2. Germline V gene data show CDR1 as SEHNR and CDR2 as FQNEAQ (reference sequence). J gave up 7 bases and V 5 bases, and 7 bases lay outside the gene matches. The CDR3 sequence is 15 residues long. The CDR3 nucleotides read TGTGCCAGCAGCAAAACTAGCGGGAGTGTTAATGAGCAGTTCTTC. Encoded protein: CASSKTSGSVNEQFF.

This clone was seen repeatedly, ten times or more. A much larger clone differs by one base, so this may be a read error. CDR3 amino acids: CTSSYAGTSYGYTF. CDR3 sequence (DNA): TGTACCAGCAGTTATGCCGGGACAAGCTATGGCTACACCTTC. V gene TRBV6-1 combines with J gene TRBJ1-2, with D perhaps TRBD1 (6 bases). In germline, CDR1 is MNHNS, CDR2 SASEGT. This CDR3 spans 14 amino acids.

There are a few counts of this clone. A much larger clone differs from this one at a single base, so this may be a read error. Other nucleotide sequences in the sample specify the same CDR3. The chain carries TRBV5-4 and TRBJ2-3; a possible D gene is TRBD1 (5 bases). The ends were cut back, 2 bases at V and 0 bases at J, with 7 bases in the middle. Germline CDR1 reads SGHNT; CDR2 reads YYREEE (reference sequence). The CDR3 length is 14 residues. This CDR3 is CASSFDSSTDTQYF. The DNA of the CDR3 is TGTGCCAGCAGCTTCGACAGCAGCACAGATACGCAGTATTTT.

This clone was detected ten times or more. J is TRBJ2-3 and V is TRBV9; 12 nucleotides align to TRBD2. V was pared by 0 bases and J by 4 bases, with 3 bases of the junction left unmatched. This CDR3 has 16 residues. The germline CDR1 and CDR2 sequences are SGDLS and YYNGEE. DNA of the CDR3: TGTGCCAGCAGCGTAGCCGCTAGCGGGAGGGCAGATACGCAGTATTTT. Translation: CASSVAASGRADTQYF. The complete variable domain, with remaining parts taken from reference TRBV9 and TRBJ2-3, reads DSGVTQTPKHLITATGQRVTLRCSPRSGDLSVYWYQQSLDQGLQFLIQYYNGEERAKGNILERFSAQQFPDLHSELNLSSLELGDSALYFCASSVAASGRADTQYFGPGTRLTVL.